Listed below are T cell receptor beta chains from one sample, sequenced in a study of monozygotic twins with inflammatory bowel disease. TCRdb reprocessed the 5' RACE reads; each CDR3 protein has one entry and no DNA is given. In total, the table holds around 370,000 distinct CDR3 sequences. The specimen sequenced was blood. The source is a human donor with ulcerative colitis or Crohn's disease, or a healthy co-twin of an affected twin (not recorded which). CDR3s include the opening cysteine and the closing phenylalanine or tryptophan.

TRBV7-3,TRBJ2-6,CASSLEISGANVLTF
TRBV5-1,TRBJ2-3,CASRDTDTQYF
TRBV11-2,TRBJ2-1,CASSLVRVRSYNEQFF
TRBV4-1,TRBJ2-7,CASSQGGDRQLYEQYF
TRBV20-1,TRBJ2-5,CSAWAVEGQETQYF
TRBV5-1,TRBJ1-1,CASGGQGQNTEAFF
TRBV19,TRBJ2-2,CASKEGVTNTGELFF
TRBV6-2/TRBV6-3,TRBJ2-1,CASSRGQRNYNEQFF
TRBV20-1,TRBJ1-1,CSARVTPELYTEAFF
TRBV18,TRBJ2-2,CASSPHALDRTGTGELFF
TRBV2,TRBJ1-3,CASSEALPGQPLTWDSGNTIYF
TRBV5-1,TRBJ2-5,CASSLVGRRSQETQYF
TRBV5-1,TRBJ2-5,CASSLTSGEETQYF
TRBV7-2,TRBJ2-2,CASSPTSVTGELFF
TRBV7-2,TRBJ2-7,CASSLARAGGYEQYF
TRBV3-1,TRBJ1-1,CASSPWTGMNTEAFF
TRBV20-1,TRBJ1-5,CSGWEISNQPQHF
TRBV9,TRBJ2-1,CASSVVGGAYNEQFF
TRBV29-1,TRBJ2-7,CSVRTTSGTAYEQYF
TRBV20-1,TRBJ2-5,CSASGEETQYF
TRBV5-1,TRBJ2-3,CASSSDGGRVDTQYF
TRBV5-1,TRBJ2-1,CASSFTGVSYNEQFF
TRBV6-5,TRBJ2-1,CASSWLGRRSYNEQFF
TRBV11-2,TRBJ2-2,CASSRVLVVGTTPGELFF
TRBV10-3,TRBJ2-3,CATFGQGGNTDTQYF
TRBV4-3,TRBJ2-2,CASSQGVGRSTGELFF
TRBV10-3,TRBJ2-3,CAISAPLTTDGGTDTQYF
TRBV10-2,TRBJ2-3,CASSDTGTSGAQEGTDTQYF
TRBV9,TRBJ2-5,CASSPRIQETQYF